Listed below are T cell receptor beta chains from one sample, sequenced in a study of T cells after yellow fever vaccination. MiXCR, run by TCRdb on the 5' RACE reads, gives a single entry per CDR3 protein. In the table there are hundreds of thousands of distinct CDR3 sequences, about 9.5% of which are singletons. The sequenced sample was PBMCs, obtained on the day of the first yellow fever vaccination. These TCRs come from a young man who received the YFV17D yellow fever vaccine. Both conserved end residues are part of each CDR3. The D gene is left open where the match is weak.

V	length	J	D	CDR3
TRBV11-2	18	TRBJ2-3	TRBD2	CASSFLAGGITSTDTQYF
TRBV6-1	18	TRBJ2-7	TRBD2	CASEDSPGLAGGFYEQYF
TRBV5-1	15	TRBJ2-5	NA	CASRRGGTEQETQYF
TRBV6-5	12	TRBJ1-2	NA	CASSSISGGYTF
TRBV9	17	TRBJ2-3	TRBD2	CASSVKAGGTLTDTQYF
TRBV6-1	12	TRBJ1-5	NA	CASSVHNQPQHF
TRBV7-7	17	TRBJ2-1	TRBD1	CASSLQTGTGSYNEQFF
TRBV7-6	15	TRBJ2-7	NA	CASSSIFDETAEQYF
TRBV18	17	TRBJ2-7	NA	CASSPPTGPSGSYEQYF
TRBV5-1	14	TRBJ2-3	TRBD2	CASSLTSDGYTQYF
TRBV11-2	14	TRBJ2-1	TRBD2	CASTPPGLANEQFF
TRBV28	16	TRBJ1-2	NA	CASSDPSGVPPYGYTF
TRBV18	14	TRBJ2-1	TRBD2	CASSIGLASNEQFF
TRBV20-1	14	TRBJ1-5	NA	CSAKSGISNQPQHF
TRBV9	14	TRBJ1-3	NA	CASSVTTSGNTIYF
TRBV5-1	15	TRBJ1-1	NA	CASSPGETPATEAFF
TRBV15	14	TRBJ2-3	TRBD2	CATSRPGGPDTQYF
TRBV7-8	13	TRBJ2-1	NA	CASSLARLDEQFF
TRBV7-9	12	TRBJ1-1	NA	CASRPENTEAFF
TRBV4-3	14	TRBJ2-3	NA	CASSRHKGTDTQYF
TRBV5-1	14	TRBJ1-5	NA	CASSPGRGGQPQHF
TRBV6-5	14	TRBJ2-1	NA	CASSWRGSYNEQFF
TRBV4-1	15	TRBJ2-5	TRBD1	CASSQPTGGQETQYF
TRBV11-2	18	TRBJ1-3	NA	CASSLRIGWGAPGNTIYF
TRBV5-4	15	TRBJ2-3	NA	CASSLGLASRDTQYF
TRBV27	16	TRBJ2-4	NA	CASSTLLGYQKNIQYF
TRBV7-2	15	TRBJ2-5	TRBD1	CASSPLNRGEETQYF
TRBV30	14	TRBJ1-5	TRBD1	CAWSGTGVFQPQHF
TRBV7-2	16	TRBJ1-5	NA	CASSLVGGNSNQPQHF
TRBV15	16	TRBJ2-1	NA	CATSREQKSSYNEQFF
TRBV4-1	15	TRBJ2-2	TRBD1	CASSQTGGNTGELFF
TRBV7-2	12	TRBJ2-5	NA	CASSHPKETQYF
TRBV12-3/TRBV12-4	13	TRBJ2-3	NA	CASSSTAGDTQYF
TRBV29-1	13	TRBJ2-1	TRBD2	CSVDPAGEYRKFF
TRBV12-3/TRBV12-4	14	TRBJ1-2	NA	CASSSRKGREGYTF
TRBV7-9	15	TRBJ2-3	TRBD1	CASSGRQGAVDTQYF
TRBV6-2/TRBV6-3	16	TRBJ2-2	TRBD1	CASRNPGQGDTGELFF
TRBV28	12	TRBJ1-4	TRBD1	CASSGTGEKLFF
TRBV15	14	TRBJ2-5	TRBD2	CATSSLAGLKTQYF
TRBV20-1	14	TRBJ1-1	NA	CSARAGVRRTEAFF
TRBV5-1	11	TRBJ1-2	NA	CASSFQGGYTF
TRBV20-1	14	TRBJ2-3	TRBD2	CSALIAGSSDTQYF
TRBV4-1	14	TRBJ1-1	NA	CASSPVRMGTEAFF